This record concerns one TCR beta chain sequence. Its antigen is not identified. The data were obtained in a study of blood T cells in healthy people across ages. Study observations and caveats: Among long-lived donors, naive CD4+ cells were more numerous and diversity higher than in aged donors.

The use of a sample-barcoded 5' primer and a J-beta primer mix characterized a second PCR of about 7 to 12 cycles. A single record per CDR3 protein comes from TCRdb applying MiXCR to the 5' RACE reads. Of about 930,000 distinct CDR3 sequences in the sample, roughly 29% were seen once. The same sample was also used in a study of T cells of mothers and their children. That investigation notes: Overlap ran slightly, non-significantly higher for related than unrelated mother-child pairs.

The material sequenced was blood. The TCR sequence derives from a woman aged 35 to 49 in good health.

The CDR3 DNA reads TGTGCCAGCAGGGAACGGGCAGCCAATCAGCCCCAGCATTTT. This encodes CASRERAANQPQHF. J is TRBJ1-5 and V is TRBV2; D not resolved. Deletions cut 6 bases from V and 3 bases from J, with 12 bases between. The CDR3 runs to 14 residues. In germline, CDR1 is SNHLY, CDR2 FYNNEI.